One sample yielded the 10 T cell receptor beta chains listed below, sequenced in a study of PD-L1 blockade in urothelial cancer. Repertoires were generated with immunoSEQ multiplex PCR, while TCRdb's copy carries only in-frame clones and drops some. Here the sample spans tens of thousands of clones, approximately 83% being singletons. As to time point: peripheral blood 6 weeks after treatment start. Source: PBMCs, taken around atezolizumab (anti-PD-L1) treatment. Source of these receptors: a man aged 55 to 70 with urothelial cancer.

This chain links TRBV6-5 with TRBJ2-5; the match to TRBD2 covers 11 bases. Germline CDR1 and CDR2: MNHEY and SVGAGI. This CDR3 region has 13 residues. Unmatched junction bases numbered 9, after V lost 4 bases and J lost 14 bases. This CDR3 is CASSSTSGTARYF. The CDR3, as DNA: TGTGCCAGCAGTTCGACTAGCGGGACGGCCAGATACTTC.

The chain joins TRBV7-8 to TRBJ1-1, with D perhaps matching TRBD1 (5 bases). This CDR3 has 14 residues. Looked up from germline, CDR1 is SGHVS and CDR2 is FQNEAQ. Trimming removed 2 bases from V and 5 bases from J, with 12 bases in between. This chain's CDR3 is CASSLWVRVTEAFF. The CDR3 DNA sequence: TGTGCCAGCAGCTTATGGGTCAGGGTGACTGAAGCTTTCTTT.

The chain uses TRBV2 and TRBJ1-4, with unresolved D. The CDR3 length is 15 residues. Germline loops: CDR1 SNHLY, CDR2 FYNNEI. V was pared by 6 bases and J by 0 bases, with 11 bases between. The CDR3 nucleotides are TGTGCCAGCAGCCCCACTTTTGCAACTAATGAAAAACTGTTTTTT. It codes for CASSPTFATNEKLFF.

This chain connects TRBV4-2 to TRBJ1-4; D may be TRBD1 (5 bases). V was shortened by 3 bases and J by 8 bases, with 16 bases between the two germline ends. This CDR3 is 15 amino acids long. CDR1 is LGHNA and CDR2 is YNFKEQ in the germline V gene. This chain's CDR3 is CASSHSGKQMEKLFF. The CDR3 DNA follows: TGTGCCAGCAGCCACTCAGGGAAACAGATGGAAAAACTGTTTTTT.

This clone was seen a few times. The chain's CDR3 is CASSQSGTDMSYGYTF. The CDR3 region has the DNA TGCGCCAGCAGCCAATCCGGGACAGACATGAGCTATGGCTACACCTTC. The chain joins TRBV5-1 to TRBJ1-2; 7 positions agree with TRBD1. With V trimmed by 4 bases and J by 4 bases, 13 bases remained unmatched. Germline CDR1 and CDR2: SGHRS and YFSETQ. This CDR3 has 16 amino acids.

The chain has TRBV4-2 and TRBJ2-7; 7 nucleotides line up with TRBD1. From germline, CDR1 is LGHNA and CDR2 YNFKEQ. This CDR3 has 16 residues. J gave up 3 bases and V 1 base, and 9 bases lay outside the gene matches. The CDR3: CASSQGLGQGVYEQYF. CDR3 nucleotide sequence: TGTGCCAGCAGCCAAGGCTTGGGCCAGGGGGTCTACGAGCAGTACTTC.

This clone was seen a single time. The chain links TRBV6-1 to TRBJ1-4; D ambiguous. The CDR3 covers 12 residues. Germline V gene data show CDR1 as MNHNS and CDR2 as SASEGT. V was trimmed by 6 bases and J by 7 bases, leaving 9 bases between them. For the CDR3, the DNA is TGTGCCAGCAGCCCACGGGGTGAAAAACTGTTTTTT. It yields the protein CASSPRGEKLFF.

The chain carries TRBV7-9 and TRBJ1-5; D perhaps matches TRBD1 (5 bases). The CDR3 contains 12 residues. The germline V and J ends were trimmed by 5 bases and 4 bases, with 6 bases remaining between them. Per the germline V gene, CDR1 is SEHNR and CDR2 is FQNEAQ (reference sequence). The CDR3 here is CASSPGNQPQHF. In DNA, the CDR3 is TGTGCCAGCAGCCCAGGGAATCAGCCCCAGCATTTT.

The V call is TRBV4-2, the J call TRBJ2-3; D is uncertain. CDR3 length: 16 amino acids. Germline V lookup: CDR1 LGHNA, CDR2 YNFKEQ. V lost 2 bases, J lost 4 bases, and 16 bases lay in between. The CDR3 loop reads CASSQRIGGSADTQYF. CDR3 in DNA: TGTGCCAGCAGCCAACGTATAGGCGGCAGCGCAGATACGCAGTATTTT.

The rearrangement uses TRBV7-2 and TRBJ2-3, with TRBD2 matching 9 bases. Germline V lookup: CDR1 SGHTA, CDR2 FQGNSA. The length of the CDR3 is 17 residues. V shed 0 bases and J 0 bases; nucleotides not matched to a gene: 4. The CDR3, as DNA: TGTGCCAGCAGCTTAGCAGGACTAGCGAGTAGCACAGATACGCAGTATTTT. It translates to CASSLAGLASSTDTQYF.